These 25 T cell receptor beta chains share one sample of origin, sequenced in a study of identical twins. Each CDR3 protein is one row after TCRdb ran MiXCR on the 5' RACE reads. The sample lists hundreds of thousands of distinct CDR3 sequences, about 12% occurring once. The data also belong to a second study, concerning yellow fever vaccine responses in identical twins.

The sequenced sample consisted of PBMCs. The receptors stem from a woman aged 18-35 years in good health.

This clonotype was detected only a few times. This sequence joins TRBV12-3 or TRBV12-4 and TRBJ2-1; maybe TRBD2 (6 bases). Trimming took 7 bases from V and 3 from J, leaving 13 bases between them. The CDR3 spans 14 residues. CDR3 sequence: CASKAGTLYNEQFF. CDR3 sequence (DNA): TGTGCCAGCAAGGCCGGGACTCTCTACAATGAGCAGTTCTTC.

A few counts support this clonotype. The chain is built from TRBV29-1 and TRBJ2-7; D could derive from TRBD1 or TRBD2 (5 bases each). The CDR3 loop spans 13 amino acids. The V and J ends lost 2 bases and 6 bases respectively, with 14 bases between them. The germline V gene has CDR1 SQVTM and CDR2 ANQGSEA. This CDR3 reads CSVENTAGTEQYF. In DNA form, the CDR3 reads TGCAGCGTTGAAAATACAGCAGGGACCGAGCAGTACTTC.

This clonotype has only a few counts. The chain uses TRBV19 and TRBJ1-2; D is uncertain. This CDR3 has 8 amino acids. CDR1 and CDR2 (germline): LNHDA, SQIVND (reference sequence). Trimming took 8 bases from V and 8 from J, leaving 3 bases between them. CDR3 sequence: CASEGYTF. The CDR3 DNA reads TGTGCCAGTGAAGGCTACACCTTC.

The chain carries TRBV29-1 and TRBJ1-1; no clear D gene. This CDR3 is built from 13 residues. CDR1 is SQVTM and CDR2 is ANQGSEA in the germline V gene. Trimming shortened V by 2 bases and J by 0 bases, and 7 bases separated the two germline ends. The CDR3: CSVESSMNTEAFF. The CDR3 DNA follows: TGCAGCGTTGAATCCAGCATGAACACTGAAGCTTTCTTT.

This clonotype has more than one count but fewer than ten. The chain recombines TRBV24-1 with TRBJ2-1, with 9 bases matching TRBD2. The CDR3 has 19 amino acids. V shed 4 bases and J 4 bases; nucleotides not matched to a gene: 16. Germline values: CDR1 KGHDR, CDR2 SFDVKD. The CDR3 protein is CATSDLGIGSSGVYNEQFF. The CDR3 bases are TGTGCCACCAGTGACCTGGGAATTGGGTCTAGCGGGGTATACAATGAGCAGTTCTTC.

V and J are TRBV18 and TRBJ2-3, with a possible D match to TRBD1 (5 bases). The germline gives CDR1 KGHSH, CDR2 LQKENI. The CDR3 is 16 amino acids. V was pared by 4 bases and J by 0 bases, with 14 bases between. DNA for the CDR3: TGTGCCAGCTCACTTACAGGCGACGTTAGCACAGATACGCAGTATTTT. It codes for CASSLTGDVSTDTQYF.

This chain joins TRBV5-1 and TRBJ2-5, with 11 nucleotides matching TRBD1. V was pared by 4 bases and J by 7 bases, with 6 bases of the junction left unmatched. The length of the CDR3 is 14 residues. Germline V lookup: CDR1 SGHRS, CDR2 YFSETQ. The CDR3 DNA reads TGCGCCAGCAGCCCGGGACAGGGGGTACGGACCCAGTACTTC. Protein product: CASSPGQGVRTQYF.

V and J are TRBV7-9 and TRBJ2-5, with no clear D. V lost 1 base and J 4 bases, leaving 13 bases between the germline ends. The CDR3 runs 15 residues. Germline V gene lookup returns CDR1 SEHNR and CDR2 FQNEAQ (reference sequence). CDR3 coding DNA: TGTGCCAGCAGCTTAGTTGGAGTGGATGGAGAGACCCAGTACTTC. Protein sequence: CASSLVGVDGETQYF.

The V and J genes are TRBV11-2 and TRBJ2-1; 11 positions agree with TRBD2. CDR3 length: 15 amino acids. The ends lost 1 base at V and 8 bases at J; junction bases unmatched: 4. CDR1 and CDR2 from the germline V gene are SGHAT and FQNNGV. The CDR3 region has the DNA TGTGCCAGCAGCTTAGTGGGTAGCGGGGGGGATGAGCAGTTCTTC. The encoded protein is CASSLVGSGGDEQFF.

As to this clonotype: This may stem from a read error, because a much larger clone lies one nucleotide away. This sequence joins TRBV7-3 and TRBJ2-3; TRBD2 agrees at 11 bases. The CDR3 covers 17 residues. Per the germline V gene, CDR1 is SGHTA and CDR2 is FQGTGA. Written as DNA, the CDR3 is TGTGCCAGCAGCCCGACGTCTAGCGGGGGGCGCACAGATACGCTGTATTTT. It specifies CASSPTSSGGRTDTLYF.

The chain employs TRBV15 and TRBJ2-3; D perhaps matches TRBD2 (7 bases). The CDR3 covers 15 residues. Trimming stripped 1 base from V and 4 bases from J, with 12 bases between. The V gene's germline CDR1 is LNHNV and CDR2 YYDKDF (reference sequence). The DNA of the CDR3 is TGTGCCACCAGCAGAGTGGGGGGGCGGTCAGATACGCAGTATTTT. This encodes CATSRVGGRSDTQYF.

The chain combines TRBV20-1 with TRBJ1-3; 10 bases align to TRBD1. With V trimmed by 6 bases and J by 4 bases, 6 bases remained unmatched. The CDR3 consists of 14 residues. Germline V gene lookup returns CDR1 DFQATT and CDR2 SNEGSKA (reference sequence). CDR3 nucleotide sequence: TGCAGTGCCTCCGGGACAGGGGAAGGAAACACCATATATTTT. Amino acids: CSASGTGEGNTIYF.

The rearrangement joins TRBV7-2 to TRBJ2-5; D perhaps matches TRBD2 (6 bases). V shed 7 bases and J shed 1 base, with 22 bases lying between them. CDR1 and CDR2 from the germline V gene are SGHTA and FQGNSA. This CDR3 spans 17 amino acids. CDR3 sequence: CASIPLDAGYFQETQYF. The DNA for the CDR3 is TGTGCCAGCATCCCCTTAGATGCGGGGTATTTCCAAGAGACCCAGTACTTC.

This clonotype has more than one count but fewer than ten. The V call is TRBV7-2, the J call TRBJ2-1, with D hard to call. The germline V and J ends were trimmed by 3 bases and 8 bases, with 14 bases remaining between them. Germline CDR1 reads SGHTA; CDR2 reads FQGNSA. The CDR3 length is 14 residues. CDR3: CASSFGNPGHEQFF. CDR3 coding DNA: TGTGCCAGCAGCTTTGGGAATCCTGGGCATGAGCAGTTCTTC.

The gene calls are TRBV2 and TRBJ2-5; 13 bases match TRBD2. Unmatched junction bases numbered 8, after V lost 4 bases and J lost 0 bases. Per the germline V gene, CDR1 is SNHLY and CDR2 is FYNNEI. The CDR3 totals 18 residues. As DNA, the CDR3 is TGTGCCAGCAGTGCTGGACTAGCGGGAGCCCCGTACCAAGAGACCCAGTACTTC. Translation: CASSAGLAGAPYQETQYF.

In its sample, this clonotype was seen a few times. The V call is TRBV7-7, the J call TRBJ2-2; TRBD1 might be the D (5 bases). The V gene's germline CDR1 is SSHAT and CDR2 FNYEAQ (reference sequence). V was clipped by 6 bases and J by 3 bases, with 23 bases between them. This CDR3 has 18 amino acids. The DNA for the CDR3 is TGTGCCAGCAGGGCAGGGCATACTCTGGCAGTCCACACCGGGGAGCTGTTTTTT. Amino acids: CASRAGHTLAVHTGELFF.

Only a few counts were recorded for this clonotype. The V and J genes are TRBV13 and TRBJ2-1; 7 bases map to TRBD2. Germline V gives CDR1 PRHDT, CDR2 FYEKMQ (reference sequence). With 5 bases clipped from V and 6 bases from J, the junction kept 7 bases outside the gene matches. The CDR3 contains 14 residues. The CDR3 bases are TGTGCCAGCAGCCTCCGTGGGGGGGGCAATGAGCAGTTCTTC. Translating gives CASSLRGGGNEQFF.

This clonotype has a count of ten or more. This CDR3 reads CSARQGTGEQYV. The CDR3 DNA follows: TGCAGTGCAAGACAGGGGACGGGCGAGCAGTACGTC. The chain is built from TRBV20-1 and TRBJ2-7; 8 bases are a match to TRBD1. This CDR3 has 12 residues. Germline V lookup: CDR1 DFQATT, CDR2 SNEGSKA (reference sequence). Trimming at V came to 6 bases and at J to 6 bases, leaving 7 bases not matched to a gene.

The genes are TRBV14 and TRBJ2-3; 8 nucleotides line up with TRBD2. The CDR3 contains 16 residues. Losses at the gene ends were 4 bases for V and 0 bases for J; bases not matched to a gene: 6. CDR1 SGHDN and CDR2 FVKESK come from the germline V gene. For the CDR3, the DNA is TGTGCCAGCAGCCCCTACTCTAGCGGGAGCACAGATACGCAGTATTTT. Residues: CASSPYSSGSTDTQYF.

This clonotype was counted between two and nine times. The chain joins TRBV24-1 to TRBJ1-1; D ambiguous. Germline lookup yields CDR1 KGHDR and CDR2 SFDVKD. CDR3 size: 15 residues. The V and J ends lost 0 bases and 3 bases respectively, with 10 bases between them. The CDR3 is CATSDLSNTDTEAFF. CDR3 coding DNA: TGTGCCACCAGTGATTTGTCCAATACGGACACTGAAGCTTTCTTT.

This sequence joins TRBV5-1 and TRBJ2-1; TRBD2 matches at 9 bases. J lost 6 bases, V lost 5 bases, and 15 bases had no gene match. The CDR3 spans 17 residues. The V gene's germline CDR1 is SGHRS and CDR2 YFSETQ. This CDR3 reads CASSRGKVAGVPNEQFF. CDR3 in DNA: TGCGCCAGCAGTCGCGGGAAGGTAGCGGGAGTCCCCAATGAGCAGTTCTTC. Full variable domain (missing parts from reference TRBV5-1 and TRBJ2-1): KAGVTQTPRYLIKTRGQQVTLSCSPISGHRSVSWYQQTPGQGLQFLFEYFSETQRNKGNFPGRFSGRQFSNSRSEMNVSTLELGDSALYLCASSRGKVAGVPNEQFFGPGTRLTVL.

This chain links TRBV5-1 with TRBJ2-1, with D perhaps matching TRBD1 (6 bases). The CDR3 runs to 15 residues. Germline CDR1 SGHRS, CDR2 YFSETQ. Trimming stripped 4 bases from V and 6 bases from J, with 17 bases between. CDR3 region: CASSPRGPGSNEQFF. CDR3 in DNA: TGCGCCAGCAGCCCCAGGGGCCCGGGGTCCAATGAGCAGTTCTTC.

V is TRBV15 and J is TRBJ1-1; the D gene is possibly TRBD1 (5 bases). Trimming pared 0 bases from V and 0 bases from J, leaving 8 bases between. The germline CDR1 and CDR2 sequences are LNHNV and YYDKDF (reference sequence). This CDR3 has 15 residues. The CDR3 sequence is CATSRDRVMNTEAFF. CDR3 bases: TGTGCCACCAGCAGAGACAGGGTCATGAACACTGAAGCTTTCTTT. The full variable domain, with the rest looked up from reference TRBV15 and TRBJ1-1, is DAMVIQNPRYQVTQFGKPVTLSCSQTLNHNVMYWYQQKSSQAPKLLFHYYDKDFNNEADTPDNFQSRRPNTSFCFLDIRSPGLGDTAMYLCATSRDRVMNTEAFFGQGTRLTVV.

At least ten counts were recorded for this clonotype. The chain links TRBV10-3 to TRBJ1-6; 11 bases agree with TRBD1. Per the germline V gene, CDR1 is ENHRY and CDR2 is SYGVKD. The CDR3 covers 14 residues. With 2 bases clipped from V and 9 bases from J, the junction kept 0 bases outside the gene matches. Here the CDR3 reads CAISEGTGGSPLHF. CDR3 nucleotides: TGTGCCATCAGTGAGGGGACAGGGGGTTCACCCCTCCACTTT.

The rearrangement joins TRBV20-1 to TRBJ2-1, with a weak D call TRBD2 (5 bases). Looked up from germline, CDR1 is DFQATT and CDR2 is SNEGSKA (reference sequence). The CDR3 runs 12 residues. V lost 4 bases to trimming and J lost 9 bases, with 13 bases between them. CDR3 in DNA: TGCAGTGCTACTAGCACTACTACTGAGCAGTTCTTC. Translation: CSATSTTTEQFF.